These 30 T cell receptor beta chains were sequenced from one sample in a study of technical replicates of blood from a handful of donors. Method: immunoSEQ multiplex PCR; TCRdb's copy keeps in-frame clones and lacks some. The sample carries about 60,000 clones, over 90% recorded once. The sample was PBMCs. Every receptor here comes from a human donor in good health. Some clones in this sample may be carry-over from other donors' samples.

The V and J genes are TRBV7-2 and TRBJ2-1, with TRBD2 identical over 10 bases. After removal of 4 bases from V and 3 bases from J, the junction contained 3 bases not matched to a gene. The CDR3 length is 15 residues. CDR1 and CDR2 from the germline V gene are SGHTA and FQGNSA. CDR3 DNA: TGTGCCAGCAGCTCCCCTAGCGGGAGCTACAATGAGCAGTTCTTC. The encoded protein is CASSSPSGSYNEQFF.

The CDR3 is CASSRGTNSYEQYF. For the CDR3, the DNA is TGTGCCAGCTCACGGGGGACTAACTCCTACGAGCAGTACTTC. J is TRBJ2-7 and V is TRBV18; 7 nucleotides align to TRBD2. Looked up from germline, CDR1 is KGHSH and CDR2 is LQKENI. This CDR3 comprises 14 residues. V trimming: 4 bases; J trimming: 0 bases; junction bases outside the gene matches: 3. Using reference TRBV18 and TRBJ2-7 for the parts outside the CDR3, the full variable domain is NAGVMQNPRHLVRRRGQEARLRCSPMKGHSHVYWYRQLPEEGLKFMVYLQKENIIDESGMPKERFSAEFPKEGPSILRIQQVVRGDSAAYFCASSRGTNSYEQYFGPGTRLTVT.

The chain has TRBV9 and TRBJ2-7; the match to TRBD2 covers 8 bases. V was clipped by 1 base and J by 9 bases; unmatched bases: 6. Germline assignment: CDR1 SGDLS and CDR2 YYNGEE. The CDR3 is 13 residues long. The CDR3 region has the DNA TGTGCCAGCAGCGTATCCGGGACTAGGGTGCAGTACTTC. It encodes CASSVSGTRVQYF.

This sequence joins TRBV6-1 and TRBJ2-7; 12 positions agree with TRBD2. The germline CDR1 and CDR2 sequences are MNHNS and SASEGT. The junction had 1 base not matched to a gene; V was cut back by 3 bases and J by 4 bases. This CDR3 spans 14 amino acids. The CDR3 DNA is TGTGCCAGCAGTGAGACTAGCGGGAGTTACGAGCAGTACTTC. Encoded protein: CASSETSGSYEQYF.

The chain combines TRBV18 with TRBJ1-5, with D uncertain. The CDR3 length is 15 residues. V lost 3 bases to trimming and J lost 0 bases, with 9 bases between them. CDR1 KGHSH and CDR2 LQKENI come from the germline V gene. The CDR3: CASSPLQNSNQPQHF. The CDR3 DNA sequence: TGTGCCAGCTCACCTCTTCAGAATAGCAATCAGCCCCAGCATTTT.

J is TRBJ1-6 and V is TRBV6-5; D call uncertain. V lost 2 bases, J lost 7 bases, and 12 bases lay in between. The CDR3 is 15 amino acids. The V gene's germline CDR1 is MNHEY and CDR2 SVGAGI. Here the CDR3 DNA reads TGTGCCAGCAGTTACGACGTCGCGGGGAATTCACCCCTCCACTTT. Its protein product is CASSYDVAGNSPLHF.

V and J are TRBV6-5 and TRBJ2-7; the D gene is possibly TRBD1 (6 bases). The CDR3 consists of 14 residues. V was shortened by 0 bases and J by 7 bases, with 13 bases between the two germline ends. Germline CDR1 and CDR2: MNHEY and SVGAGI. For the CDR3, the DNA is TGTGCCAGCAGTTACTCGGCGACAGGCCGAGAGCAGTACTTC. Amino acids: CASSYSATGREQYF.

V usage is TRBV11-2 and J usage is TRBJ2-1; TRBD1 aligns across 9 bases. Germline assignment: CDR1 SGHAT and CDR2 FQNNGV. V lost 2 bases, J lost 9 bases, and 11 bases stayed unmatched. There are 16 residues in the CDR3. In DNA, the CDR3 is TGTGCCAGCAGCTTACATCGGCAACACAGGGGGCCTGAGCAGTTCTTC. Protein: CASSLHRQHRGPEQFF.

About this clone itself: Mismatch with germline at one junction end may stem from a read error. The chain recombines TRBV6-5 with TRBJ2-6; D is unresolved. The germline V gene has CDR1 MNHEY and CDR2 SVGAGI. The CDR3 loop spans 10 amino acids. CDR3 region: CASSYTALYF. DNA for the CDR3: TGTGCCAGCAGTTACACTGCTTTGTATTTC.

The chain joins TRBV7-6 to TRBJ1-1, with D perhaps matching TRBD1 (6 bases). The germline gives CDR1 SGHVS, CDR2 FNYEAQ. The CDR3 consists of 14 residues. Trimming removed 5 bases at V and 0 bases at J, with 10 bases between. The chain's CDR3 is CASSPDRVNTEAFF. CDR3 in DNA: TGTGCCAGCAGCCCGGACAGAGTGAACACTGAAGCTTTCTTT.

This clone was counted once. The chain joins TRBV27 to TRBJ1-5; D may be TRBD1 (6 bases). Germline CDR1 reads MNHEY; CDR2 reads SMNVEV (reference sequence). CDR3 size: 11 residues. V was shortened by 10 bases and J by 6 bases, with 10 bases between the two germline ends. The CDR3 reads CAKTQGQPQHF. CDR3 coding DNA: TGTGCCAAGACACAGGGTCAGCCCCAGCATTTT.

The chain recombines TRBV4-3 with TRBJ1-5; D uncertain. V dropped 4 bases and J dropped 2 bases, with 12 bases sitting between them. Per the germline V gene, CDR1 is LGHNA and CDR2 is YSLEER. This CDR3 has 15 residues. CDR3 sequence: CASSRQALGNQPQHF. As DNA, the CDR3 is TGCGCCAGCAGCCGACAAGCACTGGGCAATCAGCCCCAGCATTTT.

The CDR3 nucleotides are TGTGCCAGCAGCTTGGACAGGGATGAGACCCAGTACTTC. This encodes CASSLDRDETQYF. The chain links TRBV7-3 to TRBJ2-5; 8 bases map to TRBD1. The CDR3 covers 13 residues. CDR1 and CDR2 (germline): SGHTA, FQGTGA. V shed 3 bases, J shed 5 bases, and the junction held 2 bases outside the gene matches.

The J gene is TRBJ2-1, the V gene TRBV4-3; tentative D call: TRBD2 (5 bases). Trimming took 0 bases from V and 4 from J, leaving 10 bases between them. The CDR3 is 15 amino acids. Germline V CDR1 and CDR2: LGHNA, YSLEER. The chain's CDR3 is CASSQEGREYNEQFF. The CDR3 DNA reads TGCGCCAGCAGCCAAGAAGGAAGGGAGTACAATGAGCAGTTCTTC.

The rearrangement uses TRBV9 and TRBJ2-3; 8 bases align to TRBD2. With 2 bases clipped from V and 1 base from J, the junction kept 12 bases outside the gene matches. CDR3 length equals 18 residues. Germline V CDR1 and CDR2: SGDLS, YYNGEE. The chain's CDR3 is CASSVEIAGQLRTDTQYF. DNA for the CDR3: TGTGCCAGCAGCGTGGAGATAGCGGGGCAACTGCGCACAGATACGCAGTATTTT.

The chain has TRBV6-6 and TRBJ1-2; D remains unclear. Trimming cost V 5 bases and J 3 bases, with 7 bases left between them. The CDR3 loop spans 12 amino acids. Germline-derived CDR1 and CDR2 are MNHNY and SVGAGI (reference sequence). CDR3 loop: CASSRGYYGYTF. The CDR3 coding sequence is TGTGCCAGCAGTCGGGGATACTATGGCTACACCTTC.

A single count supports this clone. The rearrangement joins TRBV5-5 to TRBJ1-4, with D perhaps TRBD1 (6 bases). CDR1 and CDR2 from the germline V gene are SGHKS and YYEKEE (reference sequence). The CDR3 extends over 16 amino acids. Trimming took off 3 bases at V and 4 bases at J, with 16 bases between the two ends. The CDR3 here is CASSSLTGLRNEKLFF. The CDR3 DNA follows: TGTGCCAGCAGCTCCCTAACAGGGTTACGTAATGAAAAACTGTTTTTT.

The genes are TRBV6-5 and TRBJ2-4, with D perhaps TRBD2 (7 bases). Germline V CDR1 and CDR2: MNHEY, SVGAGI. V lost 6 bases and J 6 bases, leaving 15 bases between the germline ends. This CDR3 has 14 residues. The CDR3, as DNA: TGTGCCAGCAGCCTGGGGGGGGCGGCAAACATTCAGTACTTC. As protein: CASSLGGAANIQYF.

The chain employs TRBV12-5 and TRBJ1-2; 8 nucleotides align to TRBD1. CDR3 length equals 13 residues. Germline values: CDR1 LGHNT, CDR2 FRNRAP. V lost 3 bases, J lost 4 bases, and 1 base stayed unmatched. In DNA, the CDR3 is TGTGCTAGTGGTTTAGGACAGGGCTATGGCTACACCTTC. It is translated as CASGLGQGYGYTF.

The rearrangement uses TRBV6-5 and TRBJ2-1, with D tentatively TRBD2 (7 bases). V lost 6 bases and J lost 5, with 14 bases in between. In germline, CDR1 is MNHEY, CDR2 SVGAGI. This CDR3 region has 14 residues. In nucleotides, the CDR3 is TGTGCCAGCAGCGGGGGGCCGGGACACAATGAGCAGTTCTTC. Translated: CASSGGPGHNEQFF.

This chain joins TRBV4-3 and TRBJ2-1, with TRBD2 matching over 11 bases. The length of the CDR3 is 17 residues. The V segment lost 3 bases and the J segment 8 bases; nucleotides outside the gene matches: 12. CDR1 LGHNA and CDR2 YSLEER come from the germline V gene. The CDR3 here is CASSHPTGTSGFDEQFF. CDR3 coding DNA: TGCGCCAGCAGCCACCCGACCGGGACTAGCGGTTTCGATGAGCAGTTCTTC.

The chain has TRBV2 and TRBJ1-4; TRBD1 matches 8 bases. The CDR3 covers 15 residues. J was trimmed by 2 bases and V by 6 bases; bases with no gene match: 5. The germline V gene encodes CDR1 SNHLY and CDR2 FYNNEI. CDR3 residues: CASSQTGVTNEKLFF. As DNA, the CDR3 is TGTGCCAGCAGCCAGACAGGGGTGACTAATGAAAAACTGTTTTTT.

The CDR3 nucleotides read TGTGCCAGCAAGGAGGGAGGGCTCTACGAGCAGTACTTC. Translation: CASKEGGLYEQYF. The chain combines TRBV27 with TRBJ2-7; 7 bases are a match to TRBD2. Unmatched junction bases numbered 6, after V lost 7 bases and J lost 3 bases. The CDR3 contains 13 residues. In germline, CDR1 is MNHEY, CDR2 SMNVEV (reference sequence).

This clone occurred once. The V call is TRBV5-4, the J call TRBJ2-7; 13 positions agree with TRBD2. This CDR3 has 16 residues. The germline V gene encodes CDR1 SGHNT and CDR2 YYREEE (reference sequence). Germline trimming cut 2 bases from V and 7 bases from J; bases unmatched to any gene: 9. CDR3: CASSFGTSGAVWEQYF. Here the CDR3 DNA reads TGTGCCAGCAGCTTCGGGACTAGCGGGGCTGTGTGGGAGCAGTACTTC.

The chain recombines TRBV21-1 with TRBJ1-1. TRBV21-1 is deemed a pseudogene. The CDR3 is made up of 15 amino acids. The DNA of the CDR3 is TGTGCCAGCAGCAAAGCTCGCGGGGAATGTACTGAAGCTTTCTTT. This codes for CASSKARGECTEAFF.

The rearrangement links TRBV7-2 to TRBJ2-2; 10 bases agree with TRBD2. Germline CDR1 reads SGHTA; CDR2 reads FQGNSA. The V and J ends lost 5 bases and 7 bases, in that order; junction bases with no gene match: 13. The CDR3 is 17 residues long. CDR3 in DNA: TGTGCCAGCAGCACCCGACTAGCGGGTATAGGAGTCGGGGAGCTGTTTTTT. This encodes CASSTRLAGIGVGELFF. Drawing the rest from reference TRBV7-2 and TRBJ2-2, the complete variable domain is GAGVSQSPSNKVTEKGKDVELRCDPISGHTALYWYRQSLGQGLEFLIYFQGNSAPDKSGLPSDRFSAERTGGSVSTLTIQRTQQEDSAVYLCASSTRLAGIGVGELFFGEGSRLTVL.

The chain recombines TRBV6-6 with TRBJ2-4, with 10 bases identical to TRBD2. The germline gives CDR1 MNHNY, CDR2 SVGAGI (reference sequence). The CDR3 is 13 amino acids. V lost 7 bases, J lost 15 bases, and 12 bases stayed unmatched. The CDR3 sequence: CASIKASGGSMYF. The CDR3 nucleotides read TGTGCCAGCATAAAGGCTAGCGGGGGTAGTATGTACTTC.

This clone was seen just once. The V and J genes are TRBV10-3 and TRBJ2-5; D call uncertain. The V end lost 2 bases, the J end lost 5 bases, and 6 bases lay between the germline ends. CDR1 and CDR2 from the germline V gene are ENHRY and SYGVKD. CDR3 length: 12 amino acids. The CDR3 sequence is CAISEKRETQYF. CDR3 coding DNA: TGTGCCATCAGTGAGAAGAGGGAGACCCAGTACTTC.

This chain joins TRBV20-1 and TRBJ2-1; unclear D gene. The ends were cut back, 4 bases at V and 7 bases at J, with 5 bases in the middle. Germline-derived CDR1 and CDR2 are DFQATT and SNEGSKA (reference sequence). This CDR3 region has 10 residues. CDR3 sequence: CSATENEQFF. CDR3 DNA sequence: TGCAGTGCTACTGAGAATGAGCAGTTCTTC.

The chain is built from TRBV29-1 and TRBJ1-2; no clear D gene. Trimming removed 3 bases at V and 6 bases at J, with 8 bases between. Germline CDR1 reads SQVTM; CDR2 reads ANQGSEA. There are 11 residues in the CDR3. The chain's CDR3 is CSVDWQNGYTF. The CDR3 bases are TGCAGCGTTGACTGGCAAAATGGCTACACCTTC.